The T cell receptor beta chain under discussion was sequenced for a study of blood T cell repertoires in COVID-19. Across the study: The United States, Italy and Spain supplied acute and convalescent COVID-19 samples. The analysed material was cDNA or gDNA that came from T cells, B-cell-depleted T cells, or PBMCs.

Trimming cost V 10 bases and J 0 bases, with 20 bases left between them. The CDR3 runs to 16 residues. As originally analysed: By means of reference gene primer amplification, nucleated cell counts were estimated. The table came from immunoSEQ multiplex PCR; TCRdb's copy has only in-frame clones and leaves some out. The V and J calls and the clone size are those of that table, but D and trimming were determined from the DNA. The sample gives about 120,000 clones, about 84% of which show up once; about 3.9% is in the top ten. The specimen was peripheral blood. The sequence came from a man aged 55 to 70 with acute or convalescent COVID-19. This rearrangement joins TRBV5-3 to TRBJ1-5; a weak D match, TRBD1 (6 bases). TRBV5-3 carries the ORF label, with uncertain function. The CDR3 DNA is TGTGCCGAACGGGACATCGAGAGGCATAGCAATCAGCCCCAGCATTTT. Translated, it gives CAERDIERHSNQPQHF.